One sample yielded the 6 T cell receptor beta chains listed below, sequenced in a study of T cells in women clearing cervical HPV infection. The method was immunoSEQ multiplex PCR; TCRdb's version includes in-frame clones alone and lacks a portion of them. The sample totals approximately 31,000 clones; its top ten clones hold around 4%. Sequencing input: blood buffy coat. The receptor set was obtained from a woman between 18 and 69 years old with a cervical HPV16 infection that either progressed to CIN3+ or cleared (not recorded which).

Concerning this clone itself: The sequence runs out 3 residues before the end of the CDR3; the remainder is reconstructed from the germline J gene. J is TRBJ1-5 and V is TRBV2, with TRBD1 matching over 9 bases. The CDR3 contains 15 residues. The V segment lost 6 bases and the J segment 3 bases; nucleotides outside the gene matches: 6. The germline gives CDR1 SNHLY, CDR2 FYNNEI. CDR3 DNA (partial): TGTGCCAGCAGCGCAGGGACAGGGTCCAATCAGCCC. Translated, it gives CASSAGTGSNQP. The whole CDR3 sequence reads CASSAGTGSNQPQHF.

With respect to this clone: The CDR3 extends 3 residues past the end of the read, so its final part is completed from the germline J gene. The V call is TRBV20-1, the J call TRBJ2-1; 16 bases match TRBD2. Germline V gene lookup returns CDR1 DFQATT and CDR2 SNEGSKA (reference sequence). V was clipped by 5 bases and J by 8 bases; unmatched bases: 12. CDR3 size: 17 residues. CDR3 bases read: TGCAGTGCTGTCTACGGGACTAGCGGGGGGGCTCTCTATGAG. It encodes CSAVYGTSGGALYE. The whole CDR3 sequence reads CSAVYGTSGGALYEQFF.

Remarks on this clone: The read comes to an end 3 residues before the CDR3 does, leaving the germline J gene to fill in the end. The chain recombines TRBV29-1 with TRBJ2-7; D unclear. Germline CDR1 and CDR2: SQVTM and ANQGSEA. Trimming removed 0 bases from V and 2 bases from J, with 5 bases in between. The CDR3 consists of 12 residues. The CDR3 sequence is CSVEEDTYEQYF. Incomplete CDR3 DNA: TGCAGCGTTGAAGAAGACACCTACGAG.

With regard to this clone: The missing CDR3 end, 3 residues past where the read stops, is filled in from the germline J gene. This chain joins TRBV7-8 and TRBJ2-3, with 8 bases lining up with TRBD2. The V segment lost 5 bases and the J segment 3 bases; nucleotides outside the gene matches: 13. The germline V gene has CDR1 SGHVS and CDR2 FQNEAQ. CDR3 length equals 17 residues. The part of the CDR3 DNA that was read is TGTGCCAGCAGCAACCCTCAGAGCGGGAGAACGACAGATACG. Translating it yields CASSNPQSGRTTDT. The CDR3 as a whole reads CASSNPQSGRTTDTQYF.

CDR3: CASSLGQGTGELFF. The CDR3 bases that were read are TGTGCCAGCAGCTTAGGGCAGGGCACCGGGGAG. The chain combines TRBV11-2 with TRBJ2-2; D is possibly TRBD1 (5 bases). The CDR3 end is not reached by the read, which stops 3 residues before it; the germline J gene fills it in. The CDR3 sequence is 14 residues long. Germline values: CDR1 SGHAT, CDR2 FQNNGV. Trimming took 1 base from V and 4 from J, leaving 7 bases between them.

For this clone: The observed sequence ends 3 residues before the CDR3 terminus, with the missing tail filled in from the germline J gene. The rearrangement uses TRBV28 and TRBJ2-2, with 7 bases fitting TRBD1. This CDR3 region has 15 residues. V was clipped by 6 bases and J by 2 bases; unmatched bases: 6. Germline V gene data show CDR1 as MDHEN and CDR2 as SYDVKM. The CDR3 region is CASSPGQFNTGELFF. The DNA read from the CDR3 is TGTGCCAGCAGCCCGGGACAGTTTAACACCGGGGAG.